This T cell receptor beta chain stems from a study of shared clonotypes between healthy human individuals. Germline V gene data show CDR1 as MDHEN and CDR2 as SYDVKM. The CDR3 has 11 residues. V gave up 2 bases and J gave up 5 bases, with 4 bases separating them. There were no recent acute infections or vaccinations among the donors, who were healthy HIV-negative adults. Assay: immunoSEQ multiplex PCR; the TCRdb copy retains only in-frame clones and omits some. The repertoire holds fewer than 1.4 million clones, with 78% as singletons. This clone was counted a few times. The same CDR3 can be traced to other DNA sequences in this sample.

Sequencing used memory CD4+ T cells from PBMCs. Specified subset: CD45RA-negative fraction. The receptor comes from a man between 18 and 29 years old in good health. Some clones in this sample may be carry-over from other donors' samples. The J gene is TRBJ2-7, the V gene TRBV28; D gene uncertain. The CDR3: CASSLRHEQYF. CDR3 DNA sequence: TGTGCCAGCAGTTTACGGCACGAGCAGTACTTC.